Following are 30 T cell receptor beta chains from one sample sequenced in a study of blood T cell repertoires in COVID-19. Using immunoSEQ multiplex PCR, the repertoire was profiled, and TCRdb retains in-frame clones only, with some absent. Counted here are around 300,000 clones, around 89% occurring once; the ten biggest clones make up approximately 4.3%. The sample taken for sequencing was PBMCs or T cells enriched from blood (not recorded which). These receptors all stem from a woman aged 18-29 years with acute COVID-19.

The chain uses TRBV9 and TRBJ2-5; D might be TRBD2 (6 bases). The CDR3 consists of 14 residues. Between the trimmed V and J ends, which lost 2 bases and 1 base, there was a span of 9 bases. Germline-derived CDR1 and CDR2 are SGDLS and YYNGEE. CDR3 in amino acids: CASSVFGGQETQYF. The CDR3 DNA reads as TGTGCCAGCAGCGTCTTCGGGGGCCAAGAGACCCAGTACTTC.

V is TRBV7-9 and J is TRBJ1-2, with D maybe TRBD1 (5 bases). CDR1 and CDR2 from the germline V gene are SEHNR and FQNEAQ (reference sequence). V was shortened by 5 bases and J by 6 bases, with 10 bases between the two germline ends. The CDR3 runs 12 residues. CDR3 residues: CASSRAGNGYTF. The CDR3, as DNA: TGTGCCAGCAGCCGCGCAGGGAATGGCTACACCTTC.

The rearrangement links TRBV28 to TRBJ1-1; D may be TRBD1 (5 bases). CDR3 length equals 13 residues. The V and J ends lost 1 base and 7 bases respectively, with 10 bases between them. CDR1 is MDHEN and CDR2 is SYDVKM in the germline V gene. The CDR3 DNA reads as TGTGCCAGCAGTTTATCCCGACAGATTGAAGCTTTCTTT. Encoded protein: CASSLSRQIEAFF.

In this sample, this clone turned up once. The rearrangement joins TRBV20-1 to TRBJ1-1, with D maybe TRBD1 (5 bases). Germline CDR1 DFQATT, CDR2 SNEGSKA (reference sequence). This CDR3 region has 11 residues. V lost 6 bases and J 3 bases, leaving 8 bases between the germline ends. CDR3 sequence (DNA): TGCAGTGCACGGGGGGACACTGAAGCTTTCTTT. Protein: CSARGDTEAFF.

CDR3: CASSEETSFQQYF. CDR3 DNA: TGTGCCAGCAGTGAAGAGACTTCTTTTCAGCAGTACTTC. J is TRBJ2-7 and V is TRBV2; D unclear. Trimming removed 1 base from V and 8 bases from J, with 12 bases in between. This CDR3 contains 13 residues. The germline V gene has CDR1 SNHLY and CDR2 FYNNEI.

CDR3 amino acids: CASMRGRDNSPLHF. CDR3 DNA sequence: TGTGCCAGCATGCGGGGGCGTGATAATTCACCCCTCCACTTT. This chain joins TRBV27 and TRBJ1-6, with a possible D match to TRBD1 (6 bases). The germline V and J ends were trimmed by 7 bases and 5 bases, with 12 bases remaining between them. Germline V gives CDR1 MNHEY, CDR2 SMNVEV (reference sequence). The CDR3 runs to 14 residues.

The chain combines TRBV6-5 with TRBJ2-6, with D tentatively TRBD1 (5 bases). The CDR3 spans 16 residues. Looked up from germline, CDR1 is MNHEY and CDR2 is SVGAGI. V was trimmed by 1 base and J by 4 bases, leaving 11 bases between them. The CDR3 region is CASSYLGVKGANVLTF. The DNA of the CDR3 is TGTGCCAGCAGTTACTTAGGGGTGAAAGGGGCCAACGTCCTGACTTTC.

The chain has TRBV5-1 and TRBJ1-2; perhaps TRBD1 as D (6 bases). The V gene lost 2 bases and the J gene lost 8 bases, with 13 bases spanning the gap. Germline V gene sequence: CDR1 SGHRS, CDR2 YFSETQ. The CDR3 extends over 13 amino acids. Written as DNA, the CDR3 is TGCGCCAGCAGCTTAAAACAGGGAGACGGCTACACCTTC. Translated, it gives CASSLKQGDGYTF.

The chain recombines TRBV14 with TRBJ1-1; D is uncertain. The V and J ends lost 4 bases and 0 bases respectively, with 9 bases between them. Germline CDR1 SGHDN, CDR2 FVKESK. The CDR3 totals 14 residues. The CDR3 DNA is TGTGCCAGCAGCCCCCGACACATGAACACTGAAGCTTTCTTT. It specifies CASSPRHMNTEAFF.

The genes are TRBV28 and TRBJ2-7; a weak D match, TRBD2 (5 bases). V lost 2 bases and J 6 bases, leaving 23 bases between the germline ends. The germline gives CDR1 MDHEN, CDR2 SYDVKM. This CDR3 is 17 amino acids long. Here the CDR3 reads CASSLRLATDAVSEQYF. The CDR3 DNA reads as TGTGCCAGCAGTTTAAGGCTAGCTACCGATGCCGTCTCCGAGCAGTACTTC.

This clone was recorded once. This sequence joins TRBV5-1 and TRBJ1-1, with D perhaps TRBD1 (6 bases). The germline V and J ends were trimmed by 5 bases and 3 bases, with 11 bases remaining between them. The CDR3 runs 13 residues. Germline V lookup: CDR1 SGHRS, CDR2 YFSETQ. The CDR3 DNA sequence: TGCGCCAGCAGGCTTGAGGGGGACACTGAAGCTTTCTTT. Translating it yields CASRLEGDTEAFF.

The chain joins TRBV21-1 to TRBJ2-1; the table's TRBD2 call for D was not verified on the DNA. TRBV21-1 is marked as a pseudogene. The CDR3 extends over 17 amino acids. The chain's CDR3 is CASTGRLAGVTDNEQFF. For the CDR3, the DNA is TGTGCCAGCACGGGACGGCTAGCGGGAGTCACCGACAATGAGCAGTTCTTC.

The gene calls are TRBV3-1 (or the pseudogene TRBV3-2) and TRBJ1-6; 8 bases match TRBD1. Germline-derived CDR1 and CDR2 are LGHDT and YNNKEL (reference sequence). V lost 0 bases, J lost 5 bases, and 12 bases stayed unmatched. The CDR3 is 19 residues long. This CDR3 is CASSQELGQGAMDNSPLHF. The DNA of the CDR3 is TGTGCCAGCAGCCAAGAACTCGGGCAGGGGGCTATGGATAATTCACCCCTCCACTTT.

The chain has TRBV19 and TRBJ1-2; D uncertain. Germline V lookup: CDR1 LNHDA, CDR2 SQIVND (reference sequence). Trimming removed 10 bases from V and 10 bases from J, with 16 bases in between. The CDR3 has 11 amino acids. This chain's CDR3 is CATIRGGHYTF. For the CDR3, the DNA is TGTGCCACGATCCGGGGAGGGCACTACACCTTC.

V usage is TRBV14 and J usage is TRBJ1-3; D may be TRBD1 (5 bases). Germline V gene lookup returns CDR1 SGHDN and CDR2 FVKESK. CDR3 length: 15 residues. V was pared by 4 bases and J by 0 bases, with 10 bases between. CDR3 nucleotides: TGTGCCAGCAGCCCTGGGGGGTTCTCTGGAAACACCATATATTTT. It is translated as CASSPGGFSGNTIYF. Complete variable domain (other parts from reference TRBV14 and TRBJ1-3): EAGVTQFPSHSVIEKGQTVTLRCDPISGHDNLYWYRRVMGKEIKFLLHFVKESKQDESGMPNNRFLAERTGGTYSTLKVQPAELEDSGVYFCASSPGGFSGNTIYFGEGSWLTVV.

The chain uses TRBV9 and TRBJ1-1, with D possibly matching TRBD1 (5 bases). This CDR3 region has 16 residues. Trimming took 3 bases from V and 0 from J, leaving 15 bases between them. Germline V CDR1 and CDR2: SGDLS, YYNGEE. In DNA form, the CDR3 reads TGTGCCAGCAGCGCCGGGGGGACCTCTATGAACACTGAAGCTTTCTTT. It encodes CASSAGGTSMNTEAFF.

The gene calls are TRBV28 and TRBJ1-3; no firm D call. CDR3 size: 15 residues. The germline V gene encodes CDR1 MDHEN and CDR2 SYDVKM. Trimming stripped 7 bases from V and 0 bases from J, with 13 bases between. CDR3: CASNLYPYSGNTIYF. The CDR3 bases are TGTGCCAGCAATTTGTACCCCTACTCTGGAAACACCATATATTTT.

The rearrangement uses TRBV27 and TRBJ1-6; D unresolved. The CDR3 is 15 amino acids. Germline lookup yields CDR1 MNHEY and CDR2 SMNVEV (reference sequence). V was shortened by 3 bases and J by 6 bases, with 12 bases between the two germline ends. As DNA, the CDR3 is TGTGCCAGCAGTTTGGGAGGAGGGCTTAATTCACCCCTCCACTTT. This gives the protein CASSLGGGLNSPLHF.

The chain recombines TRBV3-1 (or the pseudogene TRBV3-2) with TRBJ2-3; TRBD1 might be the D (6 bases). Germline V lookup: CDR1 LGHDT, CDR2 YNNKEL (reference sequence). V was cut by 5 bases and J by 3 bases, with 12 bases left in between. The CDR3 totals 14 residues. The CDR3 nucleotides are TGTGCCAGCAGCACCGGGACATATACAGATACGCAGTATTTT. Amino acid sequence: CASSTGTYTDTQYF.

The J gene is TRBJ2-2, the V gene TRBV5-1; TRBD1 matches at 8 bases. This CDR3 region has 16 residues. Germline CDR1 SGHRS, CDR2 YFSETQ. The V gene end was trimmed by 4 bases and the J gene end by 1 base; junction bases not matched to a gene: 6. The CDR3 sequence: CASSPPTGVNTGELFF. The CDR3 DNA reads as TGCGCCAGCAGCCCACCGACAGGGGTGAACACCGGGGAGCTGTTTTTT. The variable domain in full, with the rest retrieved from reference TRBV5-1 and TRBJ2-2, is KAGVTQTPRYLIKTRGQQVTLSCSPISGHRSVSWYQQTPGQGLQFLFEYFSETQRNKGNFPGRFSGRQFSNSRSEMNVSTLELGDSALYLCASSPPTGVNTGELFFGEGSRLTVL.

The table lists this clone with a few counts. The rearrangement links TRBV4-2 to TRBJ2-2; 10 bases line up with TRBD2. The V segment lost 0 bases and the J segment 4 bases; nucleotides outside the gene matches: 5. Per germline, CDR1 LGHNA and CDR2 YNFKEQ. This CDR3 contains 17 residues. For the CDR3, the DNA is TGTGCCAGCAGCCAAGAGAGCGGGAGGGCCCGCACCGGGGAGCTGTTTTTT. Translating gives CASSQESGRARTGELFF.

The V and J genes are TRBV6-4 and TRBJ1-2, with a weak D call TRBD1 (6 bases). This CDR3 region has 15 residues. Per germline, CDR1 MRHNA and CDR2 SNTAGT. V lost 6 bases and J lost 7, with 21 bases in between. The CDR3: CASRPGGAGRGGYTF. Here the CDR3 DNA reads TGTGCCAGCAGGCCCGGGGGGGCAGGGAGAGGTGGCTACACCTTC.

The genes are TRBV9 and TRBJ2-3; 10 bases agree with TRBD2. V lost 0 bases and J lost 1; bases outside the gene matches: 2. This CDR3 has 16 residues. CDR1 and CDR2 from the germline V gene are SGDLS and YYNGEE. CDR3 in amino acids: CASSVGGTSGTDTQYF. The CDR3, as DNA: TGTGCCAGCAGCGTAGGGGGGACTAGCGGCACAGATACGCAGTATTTT.

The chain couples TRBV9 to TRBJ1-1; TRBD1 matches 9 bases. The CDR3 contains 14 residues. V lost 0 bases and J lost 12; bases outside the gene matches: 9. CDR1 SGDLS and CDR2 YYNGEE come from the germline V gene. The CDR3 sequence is CASSVAGQGIPPFF. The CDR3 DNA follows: TGTGCCAGCAGCGTAGCAGGACAGGGGATCCCCCCTTTCTTT.

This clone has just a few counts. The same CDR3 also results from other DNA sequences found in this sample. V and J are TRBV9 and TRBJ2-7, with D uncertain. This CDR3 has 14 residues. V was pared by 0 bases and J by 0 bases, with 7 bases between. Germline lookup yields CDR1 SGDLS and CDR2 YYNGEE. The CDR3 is CASSVGAGSYEQYF. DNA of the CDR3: TGTGCCAGCAGCGTAGGGGCAGGCTCCTACGAGCAGTACTTC.

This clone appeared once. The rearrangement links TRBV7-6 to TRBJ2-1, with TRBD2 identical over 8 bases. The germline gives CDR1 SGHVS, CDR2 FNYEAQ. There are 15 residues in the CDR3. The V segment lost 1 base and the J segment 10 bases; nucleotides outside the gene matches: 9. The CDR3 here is CASSLGEALAGEQFF. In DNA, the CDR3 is TGTGCCAGCAGCTTAGGGGAGGCGCTAGCGGGCGAGCAGTTCTTC.

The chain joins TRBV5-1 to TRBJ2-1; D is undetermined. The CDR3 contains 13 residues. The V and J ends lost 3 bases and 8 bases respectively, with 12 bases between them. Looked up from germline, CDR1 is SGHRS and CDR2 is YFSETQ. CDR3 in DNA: TGCGCCAGCAGCTCCGCCCCTAGGCATGAGCAGTTCTTC. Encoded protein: CASSSAPRHEQFF. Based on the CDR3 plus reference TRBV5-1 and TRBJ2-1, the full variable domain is KAGVTQTPRYLIKTRGQQVTLSCSPISGHRSVSWYQQTPGQGLQFLFEYFSETQRNKGNFPGRFSGRQFSNSRSEMNVSTLELGDSALYLCASSSAPRHEQFFGPGTRLTVL.

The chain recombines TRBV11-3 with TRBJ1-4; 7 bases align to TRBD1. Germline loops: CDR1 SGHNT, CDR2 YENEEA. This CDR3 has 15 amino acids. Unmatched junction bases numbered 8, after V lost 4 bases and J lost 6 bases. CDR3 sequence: CASSSVEGQDEKLFF. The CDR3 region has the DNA TGTGCCAGCAGCTCTGTAGAAGGACAGGATGAAAAACTGTTTTTT.

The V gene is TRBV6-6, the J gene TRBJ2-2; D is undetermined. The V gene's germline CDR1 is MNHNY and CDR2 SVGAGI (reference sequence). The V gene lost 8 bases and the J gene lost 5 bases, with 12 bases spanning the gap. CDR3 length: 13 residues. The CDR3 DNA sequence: TGTGCCAGCGTCCCCCCCGGGACCGGGGAGCTGTTTTTT. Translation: CASVPPGTGELFF.

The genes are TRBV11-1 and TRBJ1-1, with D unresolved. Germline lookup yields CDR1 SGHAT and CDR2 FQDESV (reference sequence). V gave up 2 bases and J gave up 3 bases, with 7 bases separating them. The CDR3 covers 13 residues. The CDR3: CASSLSRYTEAFF. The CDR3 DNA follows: TGTGCCAGCAGCTTATCTCGGTACACTGAAGCTTTCTTT.